The entry below describes one T cell receptor (beta chain). In this sample, this clonotype turned up a few times. What antigen it recognizes has not been identified. No clone much larger than this one lies a single base away; base qualities are absent. The sample belongs to a study of T-cell memory formation after mild COVID-19 (dated by TCRdb to the early 2020s). Some background on the complete study: TCR sequence clusters from the two donors were found to be largely donor specific. In a couple of donors, T-cell clones that expanded and contracted after mild COVID-19 were tracked by sequencing TCRalpha and TCRbeta repertoires over time. Two young, previously healthy adult volunteers made up the cohort, one male and one female.

Sequencing took place on an Illumina NovaSeq 6000. TCRalpha and TCRbeta cDNA libraries were constructed by 5'RACE with constant-segment primers, with sample barcodes and unique molecular identifiers being introduced. Trizol reagent was used to extract RNA from every sample. Libraries were amplified in two PCR steps, with a second sample barcode and Illumina TruSeq adapters added in the second step. Sequencing of the libraries was done on an Illumina NovaSeq, producing 2 x 150 bp paired-end reads. Processing in the source paper ran as follows. The reads were demultiplexed and collapsed into UMI-guided consensus sequences using migec v1.2.7. With mixcr v2.1.11, UMI consensuses were aligned to TRA and TRB V and J templates and assembled into clonotypes. A clonotype was counted as expanded or contracted only when both edgeR and NoisET called the clonotype significant, with the noise models trained on biological replicates. For edgeR calls, the cutoffs were a false discovery rate-adjusted p below 0.01 and a log2 fold-change threshold of 1. As an exploratory analysis of dynamics, max-normalized trajectories of the 1000 most abundant clonotypes were examined by PCA with hierarchical clustering. The CD4 or CD8 phenotype of responding clones was assigned using the separately sequenced CD4+ and CD8+ repertoires. TCRdb itself trimmed the public reads at Q25 with fastp, ran MiXCR and retained productive beta chains. Here each entry gathers all rows of one CDR3 protein and keeps the most common genes and DNA. TCRdb assigned the V and J calls; the authors' analysis was not used. For this sample there are about 540,000 distinct CDR3 sequences; roughly 22% appear just once. The top ten clones comprise around 13% of the sample.

Ficoll-Paque density gradient centrifugation was the method used to isolate PBMCs. The germline V gene encodes CDR1 SEHNR and CDR2 FQNEAQ (reference sequence). V trim: 5 bases; J trim: 4 bases; unmatched bases: 6. Counted from cysteine to phenylalanine, this CDR3 has 14 amino acids. Only the CDR3 region is kept as DNA, spanning 42 bases read in frame from base 1. General study outcomes and caveats: The detection of some responding clones in pre-infection memory suggests that pre-existing cross-reactive memory T cells joined the SARS-CoV-2 response. Clones that contracted from day 15 to 85 showed balanced CD4/CD8 phenotypes, whereas a second wave of clones that expanded from day 15 to 37 leaned towards CD4+. SARS-CoV-2 specificity was not confirmed for the second-wave clones peaking on day 37. Contracting CD4+ clones turned up mainly in the CM and EM memory subsets, whereas EMRA was where CD8+ clones were enriched. The study included only a couple of mild cases, and larger cohorts that include severe cases with pre-infection samples were judged to be necessary.

The sequence is built from TRBV7-9 and TRBJ2-7; 9 bases in between match TRBD1. The sample comprised PBMCs or a T cell subset sorted from them (not recorded which). The clonotype originates from an adult woman who had mild COVID-19 (a few samples of this study predate the infection). The sample titles of this study are shuffled in the database, so cell type and time point are left out; the donor was told from shared clones. The CDR3 region has the sequence CASSDPGQGYEQYF. The nucleotides are TGTGCCAGCAGCGATCCGGGACAGGGTTACGAGCAGTACTTC. The variable domain in full, with residues beyond the CDR3 obtained from the reference TRBV7-9 and TRBJ2-7 genes, is DTGVSQNPRHKITKRGQNVTFRCDPISEHNRLYWYRQTLGQGPEFLTYFQNEAQLEKSRLLSDRFSAERPKGSFSTLEIQRTEQGDSAMYLCASSDPGQGYEQYFGPGTRLTVT.